The 22 T cell receptor beta chains listed next were all sequenced from one sample in a study of T cell repertoires in cytomegalovirus infection (dated by TCRdb to the late 2010s). For sequencing, an Illumina HiSeq 1500 was employed. TCRdb reprocessed the public reads (quality trimming at Q25 with fastp, clone calling with MiXCR) and kept in-frame beta chains. CDR3 protein duplicates are merged, each entry listing the most common genes and DNA. A total of under 95,000 distinct CDR3 sequences appear in this sample, 4% of them only once. 22% of the sample is taken by the ten largest. Sequences were obtained from PBMCs. All receptors derive from a human donor in good health (CMV status not recorded). Some clones in this sample may be carry-over from other donors' samples.

This clonotype appeared many times. V gene TRBV7-2 combines with J gene TRBJ2-1; 10 bases align to TRBD2. The CDR3 spans 16 residues. Trimming removed 5 bases from V and 4 bases from J; junction bases left unmatched: 8. Germline CDR1 SGHTA, CDR2 FQGNSA. The DNA for the CDR3 is TGTGCCAGCAGCAGAACTAGCGGGGAGTTATACAATGAGCAGTTCTTC. Amino acids: CASSRTSGELYNEQFF. The full variable domain, in which reference TRBV7-2 and TRBJ2-1 provide the parts outside the CDR3, is GAGVSQSPSNKVTEKGKDVELRCDPISGHTALYWYRQSLGQGLEFLIYFQGNSAPDKSGLPSDRFSAERTGGSVSTLTIQRTQQEDSAVYLCASSRTSGELYNEQFFGPGTRLTVL.

This chain connects TRBV19 to TRBJ2-3; D is unclear. The CDR3 has 13 residues. Trimming took 3 bases from V and 3 from J, leaving 7 bases between them. The germline V gene encodes CDR1 LNHDA and CDR2 SQIVND (reference sequence). The CDR3 region has the DNA TGTGCCAGTAGTATGATTTTAACAGATACGCAGTATTTT. Its translation is CASSMILTDTQYF.

This clonotype has a count of ten or more. This chain connects TRBV11-2 to TRBJ1-6, with a tentative D call TRBD1 (5 bases). CDR3 length: 15 amino acids. Germline CDR1 and CDR2: SGHAT and FQNNGV. V gave up 3 bases and J gave up 9 bases, with 15 bases separating them. The CDR3, as DNA: TGTGCCAGCAGCTTTAGGGGAAAGATGGGTTCACCCCTCCACTTT. Translating it yields CASSFRGKMGSPLHF.

This clonotype was seen many times. V is TRBV7-6 and J is TRBJ2-5, with 7 bases matching TRBD2. Germline assignment: CDR1 SGHVS and CDR2 FNYEAQ. The CDR3 spans 15 residues. Trimming took 1 base from V and 2 from J; bases not matched to a gene: 4. The CDR3 sequence is CASSLELASQETQYF. The DNA for the CDR3 is TGTGCCAGCAGCTTAGAACTAGCGTCACAAGAGACCCAGTACTTC.

This clonotype was counted at least ten times. The rearrangement uses TRBV15 and TRBJ1-5; possible D gene TRBD1, 6 bases. Germline V gene lookup returns CDR1 LNHNV and CDR2 YYDKDF (reference sequence). This CDR3 contains 15 residues. The V and J ends lost 1 base and 8 bases respectively, with 15 bases between them. The CDR3, as DNA: TGTGCCACCAGCAGAGTAGGGGCAGGGGTGAAGCCCCAGCATTTT. Translating it yields CATSRVGAGVKPQHF. The variable domain in full, completed from reference TRBV15 and TRBJ1-5, reads DAMVIQNPRYQVTQFGKPVTLSCSQTLNHNVMYWYQQKSSQAPKLLFHYYDKDFNNEADTPDNFQSRRPNTSFCFLDIRSPGLGDTAMYLCATSRVGAGVKPQHFGDGTRLSIL.

Ten or more counts support this clonotype. The chain links TRBV7-2 to TRBJ2-7; 8 bases fit TRBD1. V was clipped by 6 bases and J by 2 bases; unmatched bases: 6. The CDR3 sequence is 14 residues long. Germline loops: CDR1 SGHTA, CDR2 FQGNSA. The CDR3 DNA is TGTGCCAGCAGTAGTAAACAGGGGGCCTACGAGCAGTACTTC. Amino acid sequence: CASSSKQGAYEQYF.

This clonotype was observed at least ten times. The V call is TRBV7-6, the J call TRBJ1-4; 8 positions agree with TRBD1. CDR3 length: 16 amino acids. CDR1 is SGHVS and CDR2 is FNYEAQ in the germline V gene. V gave up 5 bases and J gave up 3 bases; unmatched junction bases: 8. CDR3 sequence: CASSPRTGLPNEKLFF. The CDR3 nucleotides read TGTGCCAGCAGCCCCAGGACAGGGCTTCCTAATGAAAAACTGTTTTTT.

This clonotype is medium-sized by share. The chain uses TRBV7-2 and TRBJ2-5; no clear D. This CDR3 has 16 amino acids. Trimming shortened V by 2 bases and J by 4 bases, and 17 bases separated the two germline ends. Per germline, CDR1 SGHTA and CDR2 FQGNSA. The CDR3, as DNA: TGTGCCAGCAGCTTACGTTGGGCCGAAGGACGAGAGACCCAGTACTTC. It specifies CASSLRWAEGRETQYF.

This clonotype was detected ten times or more. The chain combines TRBV9 with TRBJ1-1; 7 nucleotides line up with TRBD1. CDR3 length equals 15 residues. V shed 1 base, J shed 1 base, and the junction held 4 bases outside the gene matches. Germline values: CDR1 SGDLS, CDR2 YYNGEE. DNA for the CDR3: TGTGCCAGCAGCGTAAACCCAGGGGGGAACACTGAAGCTTTCTTT. This translates into CASSVNPGGNTEAFF.

This clonotype is a singleton in its sample. A much larger clone is a single base away; this may be a read error. V usage is TRBV7-2 and J usage is TRBJ2-1; 12 bases are a match to TRBD2. V trimming: 4 bases; J trimming: 5 bases; junction bases outside the gene matches: 9. Per germline, CDR1 SGHTA and CDR2 FQGNSA. The CDR3 spans 17 residues. The CDR3 DNA is TGTGCCAGCAGCTACCGACTAGCGGGGGTGCTCCACAATGAGCAGTTCTTC. It translates to CASSYRLAGVLHNEQFF.

This clonotype came up many times. V usage is TRBV7-8 and J usage is TRBJ1-2; D is possibly TRBD1 (6 bases). The CDR3 spans 14 residues. The germline V gene encodes CDR1 SGHVS and CDR2 FQNEAQ. V lost 1 base and J 4 bases, leaving 10 bases between the germline ends. This chain's CDR3 is CASSLDRVGYGYTF. The CDR3 DNA sequence: TGTGCCAGCAGCTTAGACAGGGTCGGCTATGGCTACACCTTC.

This clonotype appeared many times. The rearrangement uses TRBV7-2 and TRBJ2-1; D gene unclear. The germline CDR1 and CDR2 sequences are SGHTA and FQGNSA. This CDR3 spans 12 amino acids. V shed 5 bases and J shed 10 bases, with 12 bases lying between them. CDR3 DNA: TGTGCCAGCAGCGTACTTAGTTACGAGCAGTTCTTC. Translated, it gives CASSVLSYEQFF.

This clonotype was recorded many times. J is TRBJ1-6 and V is TRBV7-2; 7 bases line up with TRBD1. The CDR3 runs 12 residues. The germline V gene has CDR1 SGHTA and CDR2 FQGNSA. Trimming removed 8 bases from V and 12 bases from J; junction bases left unmatched: 7. Here the CDR3 reads CASRDSLKPLHF. The CDR3 nucleotides are TGTGCCAGCCGGGACAGCCTTAAACCCCTCCACTTT.

This clonotype was recorded many times. The V gene is TRBV2, the J gene TRBJ2-3; 11 bases line up with TRBD2. Germline values: CDR1 SNHLY, CDR2 FYNNEI. The trim removed 4 bases at V and 4 bases at J, leaving 7 bases unmatched. The CDR3 consists of 16 residues. This CDR3 is CASSALLAGDSDTQYF. Written as DNA, the CDR3 is TGTGCCAGCAGTGCCCTACTAGCGGGGGACTCAGATACGCAGTATTTT.

This clonotype was seen at least ten times. V and J are TRBV7-2 and TRBJ2-3, with D possibly being TRBD2 (7 bases). V was trimmed by 4 bases and J by 0 bases, leaving 14 bases between them. The V gene's germline CDR1 is SGHTA and CDR2 FQGNSA. CDR3 size: 16 residues. CDR3 amino acids: CASSSRGGPSTDTQYF. For the CDR3, the DNA is TGTGCCAGCAGCTCCCGCGGGGGCCCAAGCACAGATACGCAGTATTTT.

This clonotype was counted many times. V gene TRBV7-2 combines with J gene TRBJ2-1, with a weak D call TRBD2 (5 bases). V lost 7 bases to trimming and J lost 8 bases, with 15 bases between them. Looked up from germline, CDR1 is SGHTA and CDR2 is FQGNSA. This CDR3 spans 13 amino acids. CDR3 bases: TGTGCCAGCATGGACCTGCGGGTCGATGAGCAGTTCTTC. Protein sequence: CASMDLRVDEQFF.

This clonotype was counted many times. V gene TRBV7-9 combines with J gene TRBJ2-1; TRBD1 agrees at 9 bases. Germline V gene lookup returns CDR1 SEHNR and CDR2 FQNEAQ (reference sequence). CDR3 length equals 16 residues. With 4 bases clipped from V and 8 bases from J, the junction kept 12 bases outside the gene matches. The CDR3 DNA reads TGTGCCAGCAGCTCAACCGGGACAGGGAATTTTTATGAGCAGTTCTTC. The encoded protein is CASSSTGTGNFYEQFF.

This clonotype was counted many times. The CDR3 loop is CASKLSASGGTNTGELFF. The CDR3 coding sequence is TGTGCCAGCAAGTTATCGGCTAGCGGGGGGACCAACACCGGGGAGCTGTTTTTT. The chain carries TRBV27 and TRBJ2-2, with 11 bases matching TRBD2. After removal of 7 bases from V and 2 bases from J, the junction contained 12 bases not matched to a gene. Germline CDR1 reads MNHEY; CDR2 reads SMNVEV (reference sequence). The CDR3 has 18 residues.

This clonotype is medium-sized by share. Relative to the germline gene, one junction end is altered; a read error may explain this. The CDR3 loop reads CASSSATSGGTEQYF. The CDR3 DNA reads TGTGCTAGCAGCTCCGCTACTAGCGGGGGGACCGAGCAGTACTTC. The V call is TRBV7-7, the J call TRBJ2-7; 12 bases are a match to TRBD2. This CDR3 contains 15 residues. The germline gives CDR1 SSHAT, CDR2 FNYEAQ (reference sequence).

There are many counts of this clonotype. CDR3 in amino acids: CASSLGWFQETQYF. CDR3 nucleotides: TGTGCCAGCAGCTTAGGTTGGTTCCAAGAGACCCAGTACTTC. The gene calls are TRBV11-2 and TRBJ2-5; no firm D call. CDR1 is SGHAT and CDR2 is FQNNGV in the germline V gene. CDR3 length: 14 residues. V was cut by 1 base and J by 1 base, with 7 bases left in between.

This clonotype was counted at least ten times. In nucleotides, the CDR3 is TGTGCCAGCAGTTTATCAACTAACAGGGGGCGCATTTTTGGCTACACCTTC. Translation gives CASSLSTNRGRIFGYTF. V is TRBV28 and J is TRBJ1-2, with 9 bases aligning to TRBD1. The CDR3 is made up of 17 amino acids. The V gene end was trimmed by 1 base and the J gene end by 7 bases; junction bases not matched to a gene: 13. CDR1 and CDR2 (germline): MDHEN, SYDVKM.

This clonotype was seen many times. The genes are TRBV20-1 and TRBJ1-4; maybe TRBD1 (5 bases). From germline, CDR1 is DFQATT and CDR2 SNEGSKA (reference sequence). Trimming took off 3 bases at V and 5 bases at J, with 13 bases between the two ends. CDR3 size: 14 residues. CDR3 region: CSASGAHENEKLFF. The CDR3 nucleotides are TGCAGTGCTAGTGGGGCACACGAGAATGAAAAACTGTTTTTT.